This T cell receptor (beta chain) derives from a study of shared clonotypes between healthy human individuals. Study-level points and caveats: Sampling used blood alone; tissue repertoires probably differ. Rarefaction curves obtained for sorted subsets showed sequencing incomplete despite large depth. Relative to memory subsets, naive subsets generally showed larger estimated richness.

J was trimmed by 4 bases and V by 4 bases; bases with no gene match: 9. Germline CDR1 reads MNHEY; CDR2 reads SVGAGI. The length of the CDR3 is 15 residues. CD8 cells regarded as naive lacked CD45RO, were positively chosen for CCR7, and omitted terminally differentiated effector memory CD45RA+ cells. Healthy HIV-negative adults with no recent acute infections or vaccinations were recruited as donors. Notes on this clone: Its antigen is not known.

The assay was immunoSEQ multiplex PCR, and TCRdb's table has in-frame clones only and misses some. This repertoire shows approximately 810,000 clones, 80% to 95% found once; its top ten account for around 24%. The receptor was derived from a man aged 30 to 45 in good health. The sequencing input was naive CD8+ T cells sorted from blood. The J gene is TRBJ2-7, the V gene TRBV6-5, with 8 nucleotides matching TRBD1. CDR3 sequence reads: CASSSTGTGSYEQYF. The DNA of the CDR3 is TGTGCCAGCAGTTCCACCGGGACAGGCTCGTACGAGCAGTACTTC.